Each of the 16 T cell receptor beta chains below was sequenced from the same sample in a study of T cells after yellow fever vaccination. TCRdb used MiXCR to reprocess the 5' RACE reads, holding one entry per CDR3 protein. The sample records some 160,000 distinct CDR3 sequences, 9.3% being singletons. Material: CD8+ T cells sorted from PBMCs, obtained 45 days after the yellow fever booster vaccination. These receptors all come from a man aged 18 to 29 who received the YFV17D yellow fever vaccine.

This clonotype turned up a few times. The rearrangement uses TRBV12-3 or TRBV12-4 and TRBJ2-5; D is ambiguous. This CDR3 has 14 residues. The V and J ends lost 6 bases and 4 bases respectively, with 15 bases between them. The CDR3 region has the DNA TGTGCCAGCAGCACGTCCAGGAACAGAGAGACCCAGTACTTC. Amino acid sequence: CASSTSRNRETQYF.

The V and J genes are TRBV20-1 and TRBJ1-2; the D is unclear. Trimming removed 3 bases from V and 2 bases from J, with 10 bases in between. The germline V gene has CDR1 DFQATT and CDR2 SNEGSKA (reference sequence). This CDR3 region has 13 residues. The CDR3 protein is CSASWTVNYGYTF. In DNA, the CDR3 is TGCAGTGCTAGTTGGACGGTGAACTATGGCTACACCTTC.

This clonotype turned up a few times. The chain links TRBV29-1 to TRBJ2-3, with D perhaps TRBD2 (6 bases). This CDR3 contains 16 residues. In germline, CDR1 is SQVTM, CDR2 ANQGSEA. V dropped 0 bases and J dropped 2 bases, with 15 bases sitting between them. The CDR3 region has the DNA TGCAGCGTTGAAGATCAAGCGGGCCCCTTCACAGATACGCAGTATTTT. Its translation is CSVEDQAGPFTDTQYF.

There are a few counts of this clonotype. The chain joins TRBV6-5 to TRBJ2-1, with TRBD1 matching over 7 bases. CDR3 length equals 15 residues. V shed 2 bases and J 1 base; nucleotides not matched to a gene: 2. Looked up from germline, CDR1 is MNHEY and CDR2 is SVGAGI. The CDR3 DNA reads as TGTGCCAGCAGTTACACGACAGGGTCCTACAATGAGCAGTTCTTC. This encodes CASSYTTGSYNEQFF.

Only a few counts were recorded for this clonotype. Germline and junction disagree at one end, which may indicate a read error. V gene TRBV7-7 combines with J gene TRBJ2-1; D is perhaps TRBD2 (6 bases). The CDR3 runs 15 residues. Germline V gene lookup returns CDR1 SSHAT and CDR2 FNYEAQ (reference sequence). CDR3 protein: CASRLGGIPYNEQFF. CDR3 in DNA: TGTGCTAGCAGGTTGGGGGGTATCCCCTACAATGAGCAGTTCTTC.

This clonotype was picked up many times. CDR3 loop: CASSKGQGATDTQYF. The CDR3 coding sequence is TGTGCCAGCAGTAAGGGACAGGGAGCCACAGATACGCAGTATTTT. The J gene is TRBJ2-3, the V gene TRBV11-2, with TRBD1 identical over 9 bases. The CDR3 has 15 amino acids. From germline, CDR1 is SGHAT and CDR2 FQNNGV. Trimming at V came to 6 bases and at J to 2 bases, leaving 6 bases not matched to a gene.

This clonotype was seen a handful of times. CDR3 protein: CASSPSGGPSSYNEQFF. Here the CDR3 DNA reads TGCGCCAGCAGCCCCTCGGGGGGTCCAAGCTCCTACAATGAGCAGTTCTTC. The chain recombines TRBV4-1 with TRBJ2-1, with 7 bases aligning to TRBD2. In germline, CDR1 is MGHRA, CDR2 YSYEKL. V trimming: 4 bases; J trimming: 0 bases; junction bases outside the gene matches: 9. The CDR3 is 17 amino acids.

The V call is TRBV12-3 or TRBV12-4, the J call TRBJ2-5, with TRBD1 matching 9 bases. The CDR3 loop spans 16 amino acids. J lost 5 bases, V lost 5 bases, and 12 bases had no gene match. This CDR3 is CASSTRTGAGRETQYF. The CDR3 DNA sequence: TGTGCCAGCAGTACCCGGACAGGGGCGGGGCGGGAGACCCAGTACTTC.

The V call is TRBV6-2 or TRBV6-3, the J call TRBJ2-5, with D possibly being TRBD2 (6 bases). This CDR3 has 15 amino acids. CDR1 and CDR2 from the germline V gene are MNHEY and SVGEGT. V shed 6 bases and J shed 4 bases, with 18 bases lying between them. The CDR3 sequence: CASSSTSGWRETQYF. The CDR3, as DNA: TGTGCCAGCAGCTCCACAAGCGGGTGGAGAGAGACCCAGTACTTC.

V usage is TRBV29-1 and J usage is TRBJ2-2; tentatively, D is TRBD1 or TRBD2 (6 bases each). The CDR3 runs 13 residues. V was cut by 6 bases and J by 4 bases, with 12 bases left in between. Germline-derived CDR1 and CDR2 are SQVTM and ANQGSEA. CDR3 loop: CSVIGGTTGELFF. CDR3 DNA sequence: TGCAGCGTAATAGGGGGGACCACCGGGGAGCTGTTTTTT.

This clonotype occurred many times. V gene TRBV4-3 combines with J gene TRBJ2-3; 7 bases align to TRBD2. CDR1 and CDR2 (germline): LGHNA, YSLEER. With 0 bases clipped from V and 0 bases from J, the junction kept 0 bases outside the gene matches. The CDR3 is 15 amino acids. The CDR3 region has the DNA TGCGCCAGCAGCCAAGAGGGGGGGAGCACAGATACGCAGTATTTT. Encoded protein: CASSQEGGSTDTQYF.

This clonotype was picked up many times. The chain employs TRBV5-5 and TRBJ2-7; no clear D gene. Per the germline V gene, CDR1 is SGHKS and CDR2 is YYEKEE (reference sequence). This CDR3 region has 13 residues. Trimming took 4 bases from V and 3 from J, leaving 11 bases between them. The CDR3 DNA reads TGTGCCAGCAGCCCGGGCCACTACTACGAGCAGTACTTC. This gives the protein CASSPGHYYEQYF.

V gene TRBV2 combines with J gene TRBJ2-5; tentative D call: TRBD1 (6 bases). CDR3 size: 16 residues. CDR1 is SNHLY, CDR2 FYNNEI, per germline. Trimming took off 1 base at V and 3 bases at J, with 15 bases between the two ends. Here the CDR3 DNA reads TGTGCCAGCAGTGAAGGCCAGGGGCAACGTGAAGAGACCCAGTACTTC. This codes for CASSEGQGQREETQYF.

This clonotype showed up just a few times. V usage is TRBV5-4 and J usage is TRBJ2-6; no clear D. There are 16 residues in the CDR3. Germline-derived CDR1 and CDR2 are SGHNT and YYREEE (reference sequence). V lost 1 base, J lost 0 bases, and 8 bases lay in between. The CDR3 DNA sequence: TGTGCCAGCAGCTTGCGTCCCAGCTCTGGGGCCAACGTCCTGACTTTC. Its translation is CASSLRPSSGANVLTF.

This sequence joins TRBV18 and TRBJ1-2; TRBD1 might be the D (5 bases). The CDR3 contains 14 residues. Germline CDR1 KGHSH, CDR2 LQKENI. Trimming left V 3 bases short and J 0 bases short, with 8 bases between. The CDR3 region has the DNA TGTGCCAGCTCACCGCAGGGCACTAACTATGGCTACACCTTC. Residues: CASSPQGTNYGYTF.

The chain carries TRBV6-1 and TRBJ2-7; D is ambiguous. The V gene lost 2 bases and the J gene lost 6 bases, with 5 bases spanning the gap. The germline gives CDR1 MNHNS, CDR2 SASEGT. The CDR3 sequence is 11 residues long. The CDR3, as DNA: TGTGCCAGCAGTGAACTCTCCGAGCAGTACGTC. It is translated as CASSELSEQYV.